Below, 26 T cell receptor beta chains from the same sample are listed, as sequenced in a study of blood T cell repertoires in COVID-19. The assay was immunoSEQ multiplex PCR, and TCRdb's table has in-frame clones only and misses some. The table includes some 150,000 clones, approximately 89% detected once. Sequencing was done on a sample of peripheral blood. The receptor set was obtained from a human donor in a cohort sampled during active COVID-19.

The CDR3 sequence is CASMSGGSSTDTQYF. As DNA, the CDR3 is TGCGCCAGCATGTCGGGGGGTTCTAGCACAGATACGCAGTATTTT. The chain carries TRBV5-1 and TRBJ2-3, with TRBD2 identical over 7 bases. The germline gives CDR1 SGHRS, CDR2 YFSETQ. Trimming removed 6 bases from V and 0 bases from J; junction bases left unmatched: 7. CDR3 size: 15 residues.

The chain uses TRBV7-8 and TRBJ2-5; possible D gene TRBD1, 5 bases. V dropped 5 bases and J dropped 2 bases, with 15 bases sitting between them. The CDR3 contains 15 residues. The V gene's germline CDR1 is SGHVS and CDR2 FQNEAQ. The DNA for the CDR3 is TGTGCCAGCAGCCCAGTCCACAGGCTTCAAGAGACCCAGTACTTC. It yields the protein CASSPVHRLQETQYF.

The V and J genes are TRBV5-1 and TRBJ2-2, with TRBD1 as a possible D gene (6 bases). CDR1 and CDR2 from the germline V gene are SGHRS and YFSETQ. The CDR3 sequence is 17 residues long. Trimming left V 3 bases short and J 0 bases short, with 15 bases between. The CDR3 reads CASSSHSGTSNTGELFF. The CDR3 DNA reads as TGCGCCAGCAGCTCACACTCCGGGACATCGAACACCGGGGAGCTGTTTTTT.

The DNA for the CDR3 is TGTGCCAGTAGTATCCCAGCAGGGCACGGGACCGGGGAGCTGTTTTTT. It encodes CASSIPAGHGTGELFF. The chain employs TRBV19 and TRBJ2-2, with D possibly being TRBD1 (5 bases). The V gene's germline CDR1 is LNHDA and CDR2 SQIVND (reference sequence). This CDR3 is 16 amino acids long. Trimming pared 3 bases from V and 5 bases from J, leaving 16 bases between.

The genes are TRBV9 and TRBJ2-5; 8 bases line up with TRBD2. Germline V gene data show CDR1 as SGDLS and CDR2 as YYNGEE. The CDR3 has 16 amino acids. J gave up 2 bases and V 0 bases, and 6 bases lay outside the gene matches. The CDR3 sequence is CASSVGVSGVQETQYF. The CDR3 DNA follows: TGTGCCAGCAGCGTAGGTGTTAGCGGGGTACAAGAGACCCAGTACTTC.

The chain has TRBV19 and TRBJ1-5, with a tentative D call TRBD1 (6 bases). Germline loops: CDR1 LNHDA, CDR2 SQIVND (reference sequence). V was cut by 8 bases and J by 6 bases, with 14 bases left in between. The CDR3 runs to 13 residues. As DNA, the CDR3 is TGTGCCAGTCTGGGGGGGGCTGGTCAGCCCCAGCATTTT. It is translated as CASLGGAGQPQHF.

This clone was picked up a small number of times. The chain uses TRBV6-5 and TRBJ2-7; no definite D call. The germline CDR1 and CDR2 sequences are MNHEY and SVGAGI. Trimming removed 10 bases from V and 0 bases from J, with 10 bases in between. The CDR3 covers 12 residues. CDR3 amino acids: CATKPTSYEQYF. Written as DNA, the CDR3 is TGTGCCACCAAGCCTACCTCCTACGAGCAGTACTTC.

This chain uses TRBV5-1 with TRBJ2-2; TRBD2 matches 11 bases. CDR1 SGHRS and CDR2 YFSETQ come from the germline V gene. There are 16 residues in the CDR3. Trimming at V came to 1 base and at J to 3 bases, leaving 2 bases not matched to a gene. CDR3 loop: CASSLTSGGYTGELFF. The CDR3 bases are TGCGCCAGCAGCTTGACTAGCGGGGGATACACCGGGGAGCTGTTTTTT.

The chain uses TRBV9 and TRBJ2-3; 9 nucleotides match TRBD1. The length of the CDR3 is 15 residues. Germline CDR1 SGDLS, CDR2 YYNGEE. V lost 4 bases and J lost 5; bases outside the gene matches: 8. The CDR3 protein is CASSTPGQGEDTQYF. The CDR3 DNA follows: TGTGCCAGCAGCACACCGGGACAGGGCGAAGATACGCAGTATTTT.

V usage is TRBV15 and J usage is TRBJ2-6; D remains ambiguous. The CDR3 covers 17 residues. The ends were cut back, 2 bases at V and 1 base at J, with 12 bases in the middle. Germline V gene data show CDR1 as LNHNV and CDR2 as YYDKDF (reference sequence). The CDR3 region is CATSRSPLRSGANVLTF. The CDR3 DNA reads TGTGCCACCAGCAGATCCCCCCTCCGGTCTGGGGCCAACGTCCTGACTTTC.

The CDR3 loop is CASSIVLAGGRASRGTQYF. CDR3 DNA: TGTGCCAGTAGTATAGTACTAGCGGGGGGGCGTGCTTCCAGGGGTACGCAGTATTTT. The rearrangement uses TRBV19 and TRBJ2-3; 13 bases fit TRBD2. The germline V gene has CDR1 LNHDA and CDR2 SQIVND (reference sequence). The CDR3 sequence is 19 residues long. V lost 1 base, J lost 8 bases, and 15 bases stayed unmatched.

In this sample, this clone turned up once. This chain links TRBV5-1 with TRBJ1-3; possibly TRBD1 for D (6 bases). The length of the CDR3 is 16 residues. CDR1 and CDR2 from the germline V gene are SGHRS and YFSETQ. With 0 bases removed from V and 0 bases from J, the gap between germline ends came to 10 bases. CDR3 DNA sequence: TGCGCCAGCAGCTTGGCCGGGGGGCTCTCTGGAAACACCATATATTTT. Its protein is CASSLAGGLSGNTIYF. The full variable domain, completed using reference TRBV5-1 and TRBJ1-3, is KAGVTQTPRYLIKTRGQQVTLSCSPISGHRSVSWYQQTPGQGLQFLFEYFSETQRNKGNFPGRFSGRQFSNSRSEMNVSTLELGDSALYLCASSLAGGLSGNTIYFGEGSWLTVV.

The chain couples TRBV18 to TRBJ2-1; 7 positions agree with TRBD1. J lost 4 bases, V lost 5 bases, and 11 bases had no gene match. Germline V gene lookup returns CDR1 KGHSH and CDR2 LQKENI. CDR3 length: 16 amino acids. Here the CDR3 DNA reads TGTGCCAGCTCAATATGGACAGGCGCCAAATACAATGAGCAGTTCTTC. Protein: CASSIWTGAKYNEQFF.

This clone occurred once. The CDR3 region has the DNA TGTGCCAGAAGCCCGTCGACAGGGATTGACACAGATACGCAGTATTTT. Encoded protein: CARSPSTGIDTDTQYF. The chain has TRBV7-5 and TRBJ2-3; TRBD1 is the table's D call and was not checked against the DNA. TRBV7-5 is noted as a pseudogene. The CDR3 contains 16 residues.

The gene calls are TRBV5-1 and TRBJ2-7; 8 nucleotides line up with TRBD2. Germline lookup yields CDR1 SGHRS and CDR2 YFSETQ. The ends lost 4 bases at V and 1 base at J; junction bases unmatched: 10. The length of the CDR3 is 16 residues. The CDR3 DNA follows: TGCGCCAGCAGCCTTTCTATGAGCGGGGGATCCTACGAGCAGTACTTC. Amino acids: CASSLSMSGGSYEQYF.

V gene TRBV18 combines with J gene TRBJ2-1, with 14 bases aligning to TRBD2. Germline loops: CDR1 KGHSH, CDR2 LQKENI. The CDR3 has 17 amino acids. V shed 1 base, J shed 4 bases, and the junction held 3 bases outside the gene matches. This chain's CDR3 is CASSPRTSGGLYNEQFF. The CDR3 DNA sequence: TGTGCCAGCTCACCACGGACTAGCGGGGGGCTATACAATGAGCAGTTCTTC.

V and J are TRBV5-5 and TRBJ2-5; 11 bases agree with TRBD1. Trimming cost V 4 bases and J 4 bases; bases outside gene matches: 3. Germline loops: CDR1 SGHKS, CDR2 YYEKEE (reference sequence). This CDR3 region has 14 residues. DNA of the CDR3: TGTGCCAGCAGCCGGACAGGGGGCCTAGAGACCCAGTACTTC. Its translation is CASSRTGGLETQYF.

The chain carries TRBV19 and TRBJ2-1; D is perhaps TRBD2 (6 bases). Germline V CDR1 and CDR2: LNHDA, SQIVND (reference sequence). The V and J ends lost 2 bases and 9 bases respectively, with 8 bases between them. The CDR3 totals 12 residues. DNA for the CDR3: TGTGCCAGTAGTATAATCGGGAGTGAGCAGTTCTTC. Translated: CASSIIGSEQFF.

This clone was found once. The chain recombines TRBV6-9 with TRBJ2-7, with TRBD1 matching over 10 bases. Germline-derived CDR1 and CDR2 are MNHGY and SVAAGI. Trimming cost V 3 bases and J 4 bases; bases outside gene matches: 15. The CDR3 contains 18 residues. DNA for the CDR3: TGTGCCAGCAGTTACGATAGGGATACCGGGACAGGGGTATACGAGCAGTACTTC. Residues: CASSYDRDTGTGVYEQYF.

J is TRBJ2-1 and V is TRBV5-4; D is perhaps TRBD1 (5 bases). The V end lost 7 bases, the J end lost 1 base, and 6 bases lay between the germline ends. The CDR3 is 12 residues long. CDR1 is SGHNT and CDR2 is YYREEE in the germline V gene (reference sequence). CDR3 in amino acids: CASGASYNEQFF. The CDR3 DNA reads as TGTGCCAGCGGGGCGTCCTACAATGAGCAGTTCTTC.

This chain links TRBV6-2 or TRBV6-3 with TRBJ2-7, with 7 positions matching TRBD2. Germline CDR1 is MNHEY and CDR2 is SVGEGT. The length of the CDR3 is 16 residues. With V trimmed by 5 bases and J by 9 bases, 19 bases remained unmatched. CDR3 loop: CASSDPGRTAFGAQYF. The CDR3 DNA reads TGTGCCAGCAGTGACCCCGGGAGGACGGCATTCGGGGCGCAGTACTTC.

The CDR3 reads CASSPRARGDYSPLHF. CDR3 coding DNA: TGCGCCAGCAGCCCGCGCGCCAGGGGCGATTATTCACCCCTCCACTTT. J is TRBJ1-6 and V is TRBV4-3; TRBD1 is a possible D gene (6 bases). The CDR3 loop spans 16 amino acids. In germline, CDR1 is LGHNA, CDR2 YSLEER. V lost 4 bases and J lost 8, with 18 bases in between.

About this clone itself: Other DNA sequences in this specimen translate into the identical CDR3. The rearrangement joins TRBV11-2 to TRBJ2-4; D gene unclear. CDR3 length equals 14 residues. Trimming stripped 4 bases from V and 0 bases from J, with 7 bases between. Germline loops: CDR1 SGHAT, CDR2 FQNNGV. This CDR3 reads CASSSRLAKNIQYF. For the CDR3, the DNA is TGTGCCAGCAGCTCACGACTAGCCAAAAACATTCAGTACTTC.

The table lists this clone with a count of one. This chain connects TRBV7-3 to TRBJ2-2; D might be TRBD1 (5 bases). Germline-derived CDR1 and CDR2 are SGHTA and FQGTGA. This CDR3 contains 14 residues. V lost 6 bases, J lost 6 bases, and 14 bases lay in between. The DNA for the CDR3 is TGTGCCAGCAGGCGCAGGGTCGGCGCCGGGGAGCTGTTTTTT. It translates to CASRRRVGAGELFF.

This clone has a handful of counts. The rearrangement joins TRBV11-2 to TRBJ1-1, with D possibly being TRBD1 (5 bases). The CDR3 spans 14 residues. V lost 2 bases, J lost 2 bases, and 9 bases lay in between. Germline values: CDR1 SGHAT, CDR2 FQNNGV. The chain's CDR3 is CASSLQGFNTEAFF. The CDR3 DNA is TGTGCCAGCAGCTTACAGGGCTTCAACACTGAAGCTTTCTTT. Together with reference TRBV11-2 and TRBJ1-1, the CDR3 gives the full variable domain: EAGVAQSPRYKIIEKRQSVAFWCNPISGHATLYWYQQILGQGPKLLIQFQNNGVVDDSQLPKDRFSAERLKGVDSTLKIQPAKLEDSAVYLCASSLQGFNTEAFFGQGTRLTVV.

CDR3 sequence (DNA): TGTGCCAGCAGCTTAGTACAGGGCGGCTACGAGCAGTACTTC. Protein: CASSLVQGGYEQYF. The chain combines TRBV13 with TRBJ2-7; D perhaps matches TRBD1 (6 bases). Germline V gives CDR1 PRHDT, CDR2 FYEKMQ (reference sequence). Trimming shortened V by 1 base and J by 3 bases, and 10 bases separated the two germline ends. The CDR3 has 14 residues.